The 16 T cell receptor beta chains reported below all come from one sample, sequenced in a study of shared clonotypes between healthy human individuals. CD8 cells regarded as naive lacked CD45RO, were positively chosen for CCR7, and omitted terminally differentiated effector memory CD45RA+ cells. This table comes from immunoSEQ multiplex PCR, and its TCRdb copy is limited to in-frame clones, with some not included. The sample includes fewer than 1 million clones, 95% to 97% of them seen just once. Source material: naive CD8+ T cells sorted from blood. These receptors came from a man aged 25 to 45 in good health.

This chain uses TRBV4-1 with TRBJ2-5, with 10 bases fitting TRBD2. The V and J ends lost 6 bases and 0 bases, in that order; junction bases with no gene match: 4. In germline, CDR1 is MGHRA, CDR2 YSYEKL. The CDR3 totals 15 residues. In DNA, the CDR3 is TGCGCCAGCAGTAGACTAGCGGGCAACCAAGAGACCCAGTACTTC. It encodes CASSRLAGNQETQYF.

The chain combines TRBV14 with TRBJ1-6; D gene ambiguous. V gave up 2 bases and J gave up 11 bases, with 16 bases separating them. CDR1 SGHDN and CDR2 FVKESK come from the germline V gene. CDR3 length equals 15 residues. The CDR3 DNA reads TGTGCCAGCAGCCAATACGCTCCCCATTTGGCACCCCTCCACTTT. This sequence encodes CASSQYAPHLAPLHF.

Concerning this clone itself: Other DNA sequences of this sample code for an identical CDR3. The gene calls are TRBV29-1 and TRBJ1-1; D call uncertain. Germline assignment: CDR1 SQVTM and CDR2 ANQGSEA. CDR3 length: 13 amino acids. V was shortened by 1 base and J by 0 bases, with 6 bases between the two germline ends. The CDR3 region has the DNA TGCAGCGTTGAAGGAGTTTTGAACACTGAAGCTTTCTTT. Amino acids: CSVEGVLNTEAFF. Full variable domain (missing parts from reference TRBV29-1 and TRBJ1-1): SAVISQKPSRDICQRGTSLTIQCQVDSQVTMMFWYRQQPGQSLTLIATANQGSEATYESGFVIDKFPISRPNLTFSTLTVSNMSPEDSSIYLCSVEGVLNTEAFFGQGTRLTVV.

The chain recombines TRBV11-2 with TRBJ2-7, with no clear D. CDR3 length: 14 residues. Germline V CDR1 and CDR2: SGHAT, FQNNGV. V gave up 1 base and J gave up 3 bases, with 10 bases separating them. The CDR3 DNA reads TGTGCCAGCAGCTTAGTAGGGCACCTCTACGAGCAGTACTTC. It is translated as CASSLVGHLYEQYF.

The sample holds a few counts of this clone. The rearrangement joins TRBV28 to TRBJ2-1, with 9 bases identical to TRBD1. This CDR3 is 15 amino acids long. The trim removed 5 bases at V and 7 bases at J, leaving 9 bases unmatched. Germline V gene data show CDR1 as MDHEN and CDR2 as SYDVKM. The CDR3 loop is CASSRYRGQYNEQFF. The CDR3, as DNA: TGTGCCAGCAGTCGATACAGGGGGCAGTATAATGAGCAGTTCTTC.

The chain employs TRBV11-3 and TRBJ2-3; 11 nucleotides agree with TRBD2. Germline CDR1 SGHNT, CDR2 YENEEA. With V trimmed by 5 bases and J by 6 bases, 7 bases remained unmatched. This CDR3 spans 15 amino acids. The CDR3 loop reads CASSGTSGSWDTQYF. CDR3 bases: TGTGCCAGCAGCGGAACTAGCGGGAGTTGGGATACGCAGTATTTT.

This clone was observed a single time. V gene TRBV6-1 combines with J gene TRBJ2-7, with 7 nucleotides matching TRBD2. The CDR3 sequence is 15 residues long. Trimming removed 0 bases from V and 5 bases from J; junction bases left unmatched: 7. In germline, CDR1 is MNHNS, CDR2 SASEGT. CDR3 loop: CASSEAGGIGNEQYF. The DNA for the CDR3 is TGTGCCAGCAGTGAAGCCGGGGGGATCGGAAACGAGCAGTACTTC.

J is TRBJ2-7 and V is TRBV9; 10 bases map to TRBD2. V was clipped by 4 bases and J by 13 bases; unmatched bases: 11. Germline assignment: CDR1 SGDLS and CDR2 YYNGEE. The length of the CDR3 is 13 residues. CDR3 loop: CASSPPGLAVIYF. For the CDR3, the DNA is TGTGCCAGCAGCCCCCCAGGACTAGCGGTCATCTACTTC.

This clone was detected once. The chain is built from TRBV9 and TRBJ2-2, with D possibly matching TRBD1 (6 bases). The ends were cut back, 6 bases at V and 1 base at J, with 19 bases in the middle. The CDR3 consists of 17 residues. CDR1 SGDLS and CDR2 YYNGEE come from the germline V gene. CDR3 amino acids: CASTRPVQGGNTGELFF. The DNA of the CDR3 is TGTGCCAGCACCCGACCCGTACAGGGCGGGAACACCGGGGAGCTGTTTTTT.

The chain couples TRBV6-5 to TRBJ1-1; no definite D call. Germline V CDR1 and CDR2: MNHEY, SVGAGI. The V end lost 6 bases, the J end lost 0 bases, and 14 bases lay between the germline ends. The CDR3 totals 15 residues. This CDR3 is CASSGDGVMNTEAFF. CDR3 DNA sequence: TGTGCCAGCAGCGGTGATGGAGTCATGAACACTGAAGCTTTCTTT.

The J gene is TRBJ2-2, the V gene TRBV25-1, with TRBD1 matching 7 bases. CDR3 length: 12 amino acids. Germline V gene data show CDR1 as MGHDK and CDR2 as SYGVNS. V shed 5 bases, J shed 15 bases, and the junction held 9 bases outside the gene matches. The CDR3 region has the DNA TGTGCCAGCAGTAGTTACAGGGGATCTTTGTTTTTT. Residues: CASSSYRGSLFF.

The rearrangement joins TRBV19 to TRBJ2-7; 14 nucleotides match TRBD2. The germline CDR1 and CDR2 sequences are LNHDA and SQIVND (reference sequence). The CDR3 extends over 15 amino acids. The junction had 6 bases not matched to a gene; V was cut back by 5 bases and J by 6 bases. CDR3 region: CASSGTSGSPSEQYF. For the CDR3, the DNA is TGTGCCAGTAGTGGGACTAGCGGGAGTCCGTCCGAGCAGTACTTC.

The genes are TRBV5-1 and TRBJ2-2, with 12 positions matching TRBD2. With 3 bases clipped from V and 8 bases from J, the junction kept 11 bases outside the gene matches. Germline values: CDR1 SGHRS, CDR2 YFSETQ. The CDR3 spans 17 residues. The CDR3 nucleotides are TGCGCCAGCAGCTCGGGACTAGCGGGTTTAACACCGGGGGAGCTGTTTTTT. Translation: CASSSGLAGLTPGELFF.

The chain employs TRBV2 and TRBJ2-3; 7 bases map to TRBD1. This CDR3 spans 16 amino acids. Germline V gives CDR1 SNHLY, CDR2 FYNNEI. J was trimmed by 1 base and V by 4 bases; bases with no gene match: 8. In nucleotides, the CDR3 is TGTGCCAGCAGTGGAACCGTGCAGGGGGGCACAGATACGCAGTATTTT. It is translated as CASSGTVQGGTDTQYF.

The V call is TRBV9, the J call TRBJ1-4; D remains unclear. The CDR3 sequence is 14 residues long. In germline, CDR1 is SGDLS, CDR2 YYNGEE. Trimming took off 4 bases at V and 8 bases at J, with 15 bases between the two ends. The chain's CDR3 is CASSPDLQEEKLFF. The DNA for the CDR3 is TGTGCCAGCAGCCCGGACCTGCAAGAGGAAAAACTGTTTTTT.

V usage is TRBV18 and J usage is TRBJ2-7, with 13 positions matching TRBD2. Germline CDR1 and CDR2: KGHSH and LQKENI. The CDR3 has 15 residues. V was clipped by 6 bases and J by 5 bases; unmatched bases: 7. The chain's CDR3 is CASSPTSGRADEQYF. The CDR3 DNA reads as TGTGCCAGCTCCCCAACTAGCGGGAGGGCTGACGAGCAGTACTTC.